A single sample gave rise to the 32 T cell receptor beta chains below, sequenced in a study of shared clonotypes between healthy human individuals. Profiling relied on immunoSEQ multiplex PCR, and the TCRdb table lists in-frame clones only, not all of them. The sample lists about 690,000 clones, 90% occurring once. The material sequenced was memory CD8+ T cells from PBMCs. Subset denoted: CD45RO+ cells pooled with CCR7-negative TemRA cells. These receptors originate from a man younger than 35 in good health. Some clones in this sample may be carry-over from other donors' samples.

This clone has just one count. The rearrangement joins TRBV18 to TRBJ2-3; either TRBD1 or TRBD2 may supply D (5 bases each). This CDR3 is 16 amino acids long. Germline CDR1 and CDR2: KGHSH and LQKENI. Between the trimmed V and J ends, which lost 0 bases and 6 bases, there was a span of 16 bases. The CDR3: CASSPPLRGQIDTQYF. In nucleotides, the CDR3 is TGTGCCAGCTCACCACCGCTGAGGGGTCAGATCGATACGCAGTATTTT.

The rearrangement uses TRBV30 and TRBJ2-7; no definite D call. The CDR3 is 15 residues long. V was shortened by 3 bases and J by 2 bases, with 17 bases between the two germline ends. Per germline, CDR1 GTSNPN and CDR2 SVGIG (reference sequence). The CDR3 loop is CAWRSPVAPTYEQYF. The DNA for the CDR3 is TGTGCCTGGAGAAGCCCCGTGGCGCCAACCTACGAGCAGTACTTC.

This clone showed up just once. The chain has TRBV6-6 and TRBJ2-1; D call uncertain. V lost 5 bases, J lost 3 bases, and 8 bases lay in between. CDR3 size: 13 residues. CDR1 MNHNY and CDR2 SVGAGI come from the germline V gene (reference sequence). The CDR3 DNA reads as TGTGCCAGCAGTCCGGGCGTCTACAATGAGCAGTTCTTC. Amino acids: CASSPGVYNEQFF.

The V gene is TRBV6-5, the J gene TRBJ1-4; no reliable D call. This CDR3 spans 12 amino acids. Per the germline V gene, CDR1 is MNHEY and CDR2 is SVGAGI. The V end was cut by 4 bases, the J end by 4 bases, with 4 bases between. The CDR3: CASSWVNEKLFF. Written as DNA, the CDR3 is TGTGCCAGCAGTTGGGTTAATGAAAAACTGTTTTTT.

This chain links TRBV29-1 with TRBJ2-1; TRBD2 might be the D (5 bases). Trimming took 7 bases from V and 6 from J, leaving 19 bases between them. The germline CDR1 and CDR2 sequences are SQVTM and ANQGSEA. There are 14 residues in the CDR3. The CDR3 loop is CSANLEVGRNEQFF. The CDR3 region has the DNA TGCAGCGCGAATTTGGAGGTTGGGCGCAATGAGCAGTTCTTC.

This clone was observed a handful of times. This chain links TRBV5-4 with TRBJ1-1; D unclear. Per the germline V gene, CDR1 is SGHNT and CDR2 is YYREEE (reference sequence). This CDR3 region has 13 residues. V was trimmed by 0 bases and J by 4 bases, leaving 7 bases between them. Here the CDR3 DNA reads TGTGCCAGCAGCTTGGGTTGGAGCACTGAAGCTTTCTTT. This encodes CASSLGWSTEAFF.

The V gene is TRBV19, the J gene TRBJ2-7; 7 nucleotides match TRBD2. The length of the CDR3 is 14 residues. With V trimmed by 1 base and J by 3 bases, 3 bases remained unmatched. Germline loops: CDR1 LNHDA, CDR2 SQIVND (reference sequence). CDR3 DNA sequence: TGTGCCAGTAGTATAGGCCTAGCGGACTACGAGCAGTACTTC. Translating gives CASSIGLADYEQYF.

The count of this clone is one. This chain links TRBV6-7 with TRBJ2-7; 9 bases are a match to TRBD2. TRBV6-7 is an ORF; its function is uncertain. The CDR3 has 15 amino acids. Germline trimming cut 2 bases from V and 6 bases from J; bases unmatched to any gene: 8. CDR3 coding DNA: TGTGCCAGCAGTTACGGAGCTAGCGGGATGGGCGAGCAGTACTTC. This encodes CASSYGASGMGEQYF.

The chain carries TRBV2 and TRBJ2-5; 10 bases are a match to TRBD2. The CDR3 consists of 15 residues. From germline, CDR1 is SNHLY and CDR2 FYNNEI. V was clipped by 6 bases and J by 2 bases; unmatched bases: 6. In nucleotides, the CDR3 is TGTGCCAGCAGCGCCGCACTAGCGGGACAAGAGACCCAGTACTTC. Translation gives CASSAALAGQETQYF.

In the case of this clone: The sample holds other DNA sequences that translate to the same CDR3. J is TRBJ1-5 and V is TRBV7-6; the D gene is possibly TRBD1 (5 bases). The germline V gene encodes CDR1 SGHVS and CDR2 FNYEAQ. The CDR3 has 13 residues. V was pared by 1 base and J by 7 bases, with 8 bases between. CDR3 coding DNA: TGTGCCAGCAGCTTAGGTGGGGACCAGCCCCAGCATTTT. Translation: CASSLGGDQPQHF.

V gene TRBV29-1 combines with J gene TRBJ2-3; D is ambiguous. Germline V gene data show CDR1 as SQVTM and CDR2 as ANQGSEA. V shed 4 bases and J shed 5 bases, with 7 bases lying between them. This CDR3 has 11 residues. The CDR3 region has the DNA TGCAGCGTTGCAGTGGGAGATACGCAGTATTTT. Amino acids: CSVAVGDTQYF.

The chain couples TRBV27 to TRBJ1-1; D is ambiguous. The CDR3 covers 12 residues. V was shortened by 4 bases and J by 8 bases, with 11 bases between the two germline ends. Germline V gene lookup returns CDR1 MNHEY and CDR2 SMNVEV (reference sequence). CDR3 bases: TGTGCCAGCAGTTCCGGATCGGCGGAAGCTTTCTTT. Translation: CASSSGSAEAFF.

The chain recombines TRBV28 with TRBJ2-5; D is unclear. CDR3 length: 15 amino acids. In germline, CDR1 is MDHEN, CDR2 SYDVKM. V was trimmed by 6 bases and J by 5 bases, leaving 19 bases between them. CDR3 sequence reads: CASSPGPALVETQYF. Written as DNA, the CDR3 is TGTGCCAGCAGCCCGGGTCCCGCCTTAGTCGAGACCCAGTACTTC. The whole variable domain, remainder taken from reference TRBV28 and TRBJ2-5, is DVKVTQSSRYLVKRTGEKVFLECVQDMDHENMFWYRQDPGLGLRLIYFSYDVKMKEKGDIPEGYSVSREKKERFSLILESASTNQTSMYLCASSPGPALVETQYFGPGTRLLVL.

V is TRBV9 and J is TRBJ2-5, with 7 bases aligning to TRBD1. The CDR3 length is 15 residues. V was clipped by 4 bases and J by 1 base; unmatched bases: 7. Germline CDR1 is SGDLS and CDR2 is YYNGEE. This CDR3 is CASSPRQGTQETQYF. CDR3 DNA sequence: TGTGCCAGCAGCCCCCGACAGGGAACCCAAGAGACCCAGTACTTC.

The rearrangement uses TRBV9 and TRBJ2-2; TRBD2 is a possible D gene (5 bases). Germline loops: CDR1 SGDLS, CDR2 YYNGEE. The germline V and J ends were trimmed by 1 base and 4 bases, with 11 bases remaining between them. This CDR3 comprises 15 residues. CDR3: CASSVQDSVTGELFF. Written as DNA, the CDR3 is TGTGCCAGCAGCGTACAGGACTCGGTCACCGGGGAGCTGTTTTTT.

This chain links TRBV11-2 with TRBJ2-7; D is possibly TRBD1 (6 bases). The CDR3 length is 12 residues. Germline CDR1 SGHAT, CDR2 FQNNGV. With 8 bases removed from V and 1 base from J, the gap between germline ends came to 9 bases. The DNA for the CDR3 is TGTGCCAGCCGGGACACTTCCTACGAGCAGTACTTC. As protein: CASRDTSYEQYF.

V usage is TRBV29-1 and J usage is TRBJ1-2, with D unclear. Germline CDR1 is SQVTM and CDR2 is ANQGSEA. The germline V and J ends were trimmed by 4 bases and 2 bases, with 8 bases remaining between them. The CDR3 extends over 12 amino acids. The CDR3 bases are TGCAGCGTTGTCGTGGGCAACTATGGCTACACCTTC. This sequence encodes CSVVVGNYGYTF.

V and J are TRBV6-5 and TRBJ2-1; 8 bases map to TRBD2. CDR1 and CDR2 from the germline V gene are MNHEY and SVGAGI. The CDR3 runs to 12 residues. V lost 9 bases and J lost 9; bases outside the gene matches: 7. Written as DNA, the CDR3 is TGTGCCAGTTACGGGAGGGCCGCTGAGCAGTTCTTC. Protein sequence: CASYGRAAEQFF.

The CDR3 sequence: CASSQSDRPYEQYF. In DNA form, the CDR3 reads TGCGCCAGCAGCCAATCGGACAGGCCATACGAGCAGTACTTC. The rearrangement links TRBV4-1 to TRBJ2-7, with 7 bases fitting TRBD1. Germline assignment: CDR1 MGHRA and CDR2 YSYEKL. The CDR3 consists of 14 residues. V lost 2 bases to trimming and J lost 4 bases; unmatched junction nucleotides: 5.

This chain links TRBV29-1 with TRBJ1-1; possibly TRBD1 for D (6 bases). CDR1 is SQVTM, CDR2 ANQGSEA, per germline. Trimming pared 6 bases from V and 4 bases from J, leaving 15 bases between. CDR3 size: 13 residues. The CDR3 DNA reads TGCAGCGTGGAGGGGGTTGGAAGCACTGAAGCTTTCTTT. It encodes CSVEGVGSTEAFF.

The chain carries TRBV11-2 and TRBJ1-1; D perhaps matches TRBD1 (5 bases). This CDR3 spans 17 amino acids. Trimming stripped 2 bases from V and 3 bases from J, with 19 bases between. Looked up from germline, CDR1 is SGHAT and CDR2 is FQNNGV. CDR3 in DNA: TGTGCCAGCAGCTTACCCAATGGGGGGATTAAAGACACTGAAGCTTTCTTT. It translates to CASSLPNGGIKDTEAFF.

The chain employs TRBV28 and TRBJ2-5, with 7 bases lining up with TRBD1. Trimming took 5 bases from V and 11 from J; bases not matched to a gene: 17. In germline, CDR1 is MDHEN, CDR2 SYDVKM. This CDR3 has 15 amino acids. The CDR3 protein is CASSLGGGQFYEQYF. The CDR3, as DNA: TGTGCCAGCAGTCTAGGGGGCGGGCAGTTCTATGAGCAGTACTTC.

The table lists this clone with a count of one. V gene TRBV6-1 combines with J gene TRBJ1-1; tentatively, D is TRBD1 (6 bases). This CDR3 contains 14 residues. V was shortened by 8 bases and J by 3 bases, with 16 bases between the two germline ends. The germline gives CDR1 MNHNS, CDR2 SASEGT. This CDR3 is CASRYTAGDTEAFF. The CDR3 DNA reads TGTGCCAGCCGCTACACGGCAGGGGACACTGAAGCTTTCTTT.

This clone was recorded only once. The V gene is TRBV9, the J gene TRBJ2-7; TRBD1 is a possible D gene (7 bases). Trimming pared 5 bases from V and 3 bases from J, leaving 12 bases between. CDR3 length equals 13 residues. The germline V gene has CDR1 SGDLS and CDR2 YYNGEE. The CDR3 coding sequence is TGTGCCAGCAGTGGAGGGGGCGTCTACGAGCAGTACTTC. It yields the protein CASSGGGVYEQYF.

The V and J genes are TRBV4-1 and TRBJ1-2; TRBD1 might be the D (5 bases). The germline V gene has CDR1 MGHRA and CDR2 YSYEKL. V lost 2 bases to trimming and J lost 10 bases, with 14 bases between them. The length of the CDR3 is 13 residues. For the CDR3, the DNA is TGCGCCAGCAGCCAAACCAAAGGGGTCCTCTACACCTTC. Amino acids: CASSQTKGVLYTF.

Written as DNA, the CDR3 is TGTGCCAGCAGCATTCCCCGGGAAAACACAGATACGCAGTATTTT. Translation gives CASSIPRENTDTQYF. The chain employs TRBV7-2 and TRBJ2-3, with D perhaps matching TRBD2 (5 bases). The CDR3 runs 15 residues. Germline CDR1 reads SGHTA; CDR2 reads FQGNSA. Trimming shortened V by 5 bases and J by 2 bases, and 14 bases separated the two germline ends.

The V call is TRBV25-1, the J call TRBJ1-4, with 11 positions matching TRBD1. There are 14 residues in the CDR3. V was pared by 6 bases and J by 7 bases, with 4 bases of the junction left unmatched. Per the germline V gene, CDR1 is MGHDK and CDR2 is SYGVNS. The CDR3 region is CASRGQGAFEKLFF. DNA for the CDR3: TGTGCCAGCAGAGGACAGGGGGCTTTTGAAAAACTGTTTTTT.

The chain recombines TRBV9 with TRBJ1-3, with D possibly TRBD1 on 5 matching bases. V dropped 0 bases and J dropped 4 bases, with 11 bases sitting between them. The CDR3 covers 15 residues. CDR1 SGDLS and CDR2 YYNGEE come from the germline V gene. This chain's CDR3 is CASSVVPGTGNTIYF. DNA for the CDR3: TGTGCCAGCAGCGTAGTCCCAGGGACGGGAAACACCATATATTTT.

This chain joins TRBV19 and TRBJ2-2; TRBD2 might be the D (6 bases). The CDR3 is made up of 15 amino acids. In germline, CDR1 is LNHDA, CDR2 SQIVND (reference sequence). V was shortened by 6 bases and J by 4 bases, with 15 bases between the two germline ends. CDR3 DNA sequence: TGTGCCAGTAGCAACGACCGCGGGATCACCGGGGAGCTGTTTTTT. Translated: CASSNDRGITGELFF.

This clone appeared a single time. The chain carries TRBV5-6 and TRBJ2-1; weak D call: TRBD1 (6 bases). The CDR3 contains 16 residues. CDR1 and CDR2 from the germline V gene are SGHDT and YYEEEE. Trimming took 1 base from V and 0 from J, leaving 11 bases between them. The CDR3 here is CASSLIGGTSYNEQFF. The CDR3 DNA follows: TGTGCCAGCAGCTTGATAGGGGGAACCTCCTACAATGAGCAGTTCTTC.

The gene calls are TRBV6-5 and TRBJ1-3; D might be TRBD1 (6 bases). CDR1 is MNHEY, CDR2 SVGAGI, per germline. V was clipped by 3 bases and J by 1 base, with 10 bases between them. This CDR3 contains 15 residues. The CDR3: CASSYTRGSGNTIYF. CDR3 DNA sequence: TGTGCCAGCAGTTATACTAGGGGGTCTGGAAACACCATATATTTT.

This chain's CDR3 is CASSLADSAQSYEQYF. The CDR3 DNA reads TGTGCCAGCAGCTTAGCTGACAGTGCCCAATCCTACGAGCAGTACTTC. The V and J genes are TRBV7-9 and TRBJ2-7; D might be TRBD1 (5 bases). There are 16 residues in the CDR3. Trimming cost V 0 bases and J 1 base, with 13 bases left between them. Germline loops: CDR1 SEHNR, CDR2 FQNEAQ (reference sequence).